The 15 T cell receptor beta chains presented below share a single source sample, sequenced in a study of regulatory T cells in long-lasting Graves disease. Relying on iRepertoire HTBI primers and Arm-PCR of CDR3 regions, the team built TCR beta libraries. TCRdb called the multiplex PCR reads again in MiXCR, with one record for every CDR3 protein. Of about 200,000 distinct CDR3 sequences in the sample, around 17% were seen once. Time point in this sample: newly diagnosed GD, antithyroid drugs for less than 3 months. Construction of the TCR library relied on RNA isolated from PBMCs. The sample was peripheral blood mononuclear cells (PBMCs), taken at new diagnosis, from a patient treated with antithyroid drugs. All receptors derive from a female donor with Graves disease.

Details on this clonotype: A much larger clone is a single base away; this may be a read error. This chain joins TRBV6-1 and TRBJ2-5; weak D call: TRBD2 (6 bases). Trimming took 6 bases from V and 2 from J, leaving 10 bases between them. CDR1 MNHNS and CDR2 SASEGT come from the germline V gene. The CDR3 has 13 residues. The CDR3 nucleotides read TGTGCCAGCAGGGGACTCCTTCAAGAGACCCAGTACTTC. Amino acid sequence: CASRGLLQETQYF.

The sample holds many counts of this clonotype. V is TRBV5-6 and J is TRBJ2-6, with D possibly matching TRBD2 (5 bases). CDR1 SGHDT and CDR2 YYEEEE come from the germline V gene. The V end was cut by 6 bases, the J end by 4 bases, with 17 bases between. This CDR3 is built from 16 residues. CDR3 protein: CASKPGAGTGANVLTF. The DNA of the CDR3 is TGTGCCAGCAAACCCGGCGCGGGTACCGGGGCCAACGTCCTGACTTTC.

There are a few counts of this clonotype. The chain is built from TRBV20-1 and TRBJ2-1, with 12 bases matching TRBD2. This CDR3 comprises 16 residues. Per germline, CDR1 DFQATT and CDR2 SNEGSKA (reference sequence). The ends lost 2 bases at V and 1 base at J; junction bases unmatched: 3. The CDR3 spells CSARIGLAGSYNEQFF. The CDR3 DNA sequence: TGCAGTGCTAGAATAGGACTAGCGGGGTCCTACAATGAGCAGTTCTTC.

The rearrangement links TRBV11-2 to TRBJ1-1; 9 bases line up with TRBD1. CDR1 is SGHAT and CDR2 is FQNNGV in the germline V gene. Trimming at V came to 5 bases and at J to 3 bases, leaving 7 bases not matched to a gene. The CDR3 runs to 15 residues. CDR3 region: CASSIGQGRHTEAFF. CDR3 coding DNA: TGTGCCAGCAGCATCGGACAGGGGAGACACACTGAAGCTTTCTTT.

The chain combines TRBV19 with TRBJ2-2; 10 bases align to TRBD1. Trimming cost V 4 bases and J 3 bases; bases outside gene matches: 5. The germline CDR1 and CDR2 sequences are LNHDA and SQIVND (reference sequence). CDR3 length equals 16 residues. CDR3 residues: CASSTGTGDYTGELFF. The DNA of the CDR3 is TGTGCCAGTAGTACCGGGACAGGGGACTACACCGGGGAGCTGTTTTTT.

This clonotype was detected ten times or more. The chain combines TRBV11-2 with TRBJ2-1; 9 positions agree with TRBD2. V was clipped by 3 bases and J by 10 bases; unmatched bases: 10. Germline loops: CDR1 SGHAT, CDR2 FQNNGV. The CDR3 extends over 15 amino acids. The DNA for the CDR3 is TGTGCCAGCAGCTTCCCTAGCGGGAAGGGGGGGGAGCAGTTCTTC. Its translation: CASSFPSGKGGEQFF.

This chain joins TRBV2 and TRBJ2-1; 11 positions agree with TRBD2. Germline CDR1 is SNHLY and CDR2 is FYNNEI. Losses at the gene ends were 4 bases for V and 8 bases for J; bases not matched to a gene: 7. The CDR3 extends over 15 amino acids. The CDR3 here is CASSAGLAEDDEQFF. CDR3 in DNA: TGTGCCAGCAGTGCGGGACTAGCGGAAGACGATGAGCAGTTCTTC.

This rearrangement joins TRBV25-1 to TRBJ1-2, with 10 bases aligning to TRBD1. The V segment lost 0 bases and the J segment 7 bases; nucleotides outside the gene matches: 5. The CDR3 runs to 15 residues. Germline V gene lookup returns CDR1 MGHDK and CDR2 SYGVNS. The CDR3 spells CASSEYGGTGAGYTF. The CDR3 region has the DNA TGTGCCAGCAGTGAATACGGGGGGACAGGGGCTGGCTACACCTTC.

This clonotype has just a few counts. In this CDR3 the conserved last residue, phenylalanine or tryptophan, is missing, so a read error is likely. V and J are TRBV19 and TRBJ2-7; weak D call: TRBD2 (5 bases). V was cut by 2 bases and J by 2 bases, with 16 bases left in between. Germline values: CDR1 LNHDA, CDR2 SQIVND (reference sequence). This CDR3 spans 16 amino acids. The DNA for the CDR3 is TGTGCCAGTAGTATAACCGTCGGGGTCTTAGCCTACGAGCAGTACCTC. Residues: CASSITVGVLAYEQYL.

This clonotype was recorded at least ten times. The chain combines TRBV24-1 with TRBJ2-5; TRBD1 or TRBD2 may be the D gene (5 bases each). This CDR3 comprises 13 residues. V gave up 7 bases and J gave up 1 base, with 9 bases separating them. The germline gives CDR1 KGHDR, CDR2 SFDVKD. This CDR3 is CATRRDGQETQYF. In nucleotides, the CDR3 is TGTGCCACCAGGAGGGACGGCCAAGAGACCCAGTACTTC.

The chain combines TRBV11-2 with TRBJ2-5, with D maybe TRBD1 (9 bases). Trimming shortened V by 0 bases and J by 5 bases, and 16 bases separated the two germline ends. The CDR3 totals 16 residues. Germline loops: CDR1 SGHAT, CDR2 FQNNGV. The CDR3 coding sequence is TGTGCCAGCAGCTTAGAGATAGCGGGACAGGGTGAGACCCAGTACTTC. Translated, it gives CASSLEIAGQGETQYF. Full variable domain (outside the CDR3, taken from reference TRBV11-2 and TRBJ2-5): EAGVAQSPRYKIIEKRQSVAFWCNPISGHATLYWYQQILGQGPKLLIQFQNNGVVDDSQLPKDRFSAERLKGVDSTLKIQPAKLEDSAVYLCASSLEIAGQGETQYFGPGTRLLVL.

This clonotype was observed at least ten times. The rearrangement joins TRBV7-6 to TRBJ2-7; D remains ambiguous. The CDR3 totals 13 residues. Trimming pared 3 bases from V and 5 bases from J, leaving 11 bases between. Germline V lookup: CDR1 SGHVS, CDR2 FNYEAQ. The CDR3 sequence is CASSFTNAHEQYF. CDR3 DNA: TGTGCCAGCAGCTTTACCAATGCCCACGAGCAGTACTTC.

This clonotype was counted ten times or more. The rearrangement links TRBV6-1 to TRBJ2-2; 9 bases align to TRBD1. Per the germline V gene, CDR1 is MNHNS and CDR2 is SASEGT. The CDR3 is 16 residues long. V lost 5 bases, J lost 5 bases, and 9 bases stayed unmatched. This CDR3 reads CASSIGTGMMTGELFF. The DNA for the CDR3 is TGTGCCAGCAGTATCGGGACAGGGATGATGACCGGGGAGCTGTTTTTT.

This clonotype is a singleton in its sample. V usage is TRBV18 and J usage is TRBJ1-2; no clear D. Trimming cost V 2 bases and J 2 bases, with 6 bases left between them. Germline V lookup: CDR1 KGHSH, CDR2 LQKENI. This CDR3 comprises 13 residues. The CDR3 DNA is TGTGCCAGCTCACCAGAGCTAAACTATGGCTACACCTTC. Translation gives CASSPELNYGYTF.

This clonotype showed up just once. A far larger clone is off by one base, so a read error is likely. The rearrangement links TRBV11-2 to TRBJ2-7; 7 bases agree with TRBD2. The CDR3 is made up of 17 amino acids. Trimming at V came to 1 base and at J to 7 bases, leaving 16 bases not matched to a gene. Germline assignment: CDR1 SGHAT and CDR2 FQNNGV. CDR3 protein: CASSLAASGISYNEQYF. CDR3 coding DNA: TGTGCCAGCAGCTTAGCCGCTAGCGGAATCTCCTACAATGAGCAGTACTTC.